Each of the 19 T cell receptor beta chains below was sequenced from the same sample in a study of blood T cell repertoires in COVID-19. Sequencing was performed with immunoSEQ multiplex PCR; in TCRdb, only in-frame clones are kept and a portion is missing. The profile shows roughly 200,000 clones, roughly 82% of them singletons. Sample: PBMCs or T cells enriched from blood (not recorded which). The source is a woman aged 25 to 39 who had recovered from COVID-19.

The CDR3 region has the DNA TGTGCCAGTAGTACATCGATACGGACTAGCGGGACCACAAAAAACACCGGGGAGCTGTTTTTT. Translating gives CASSTSIRTSGTTKNTGELFF. The chain joins TRBV19 to TRBJ2-2; 12 nucleotides line up with TRBD2. Trimming removed 4 bases from V and 2 bases from J; junction bases left unmatched: 17. This CDR3 is built from 21 residues. CDR1 and CDR2 (germline): LNHDA, SQIVND (reference sequence).

The CDR3 region is CAISSTSGRGHEQFF. DNA for the CDR3: TGTGCCATCAGTTCGACTAGCGGGAGGGGCCATGAGCAGTTCTTC. The rearrangement uses TRBV10-3 and TRBJ2-1; 14 nucleotides line up with TRBD2. The germline CDR1 and CDR2 sequences are ENHRY and SYGVKD. Trimming took 5 bases from V and 8 from J; bases not matched to a gene: 5. The CDR3 contains 15 residues.

This clone appeared once. This chain joins TRBV6-1 and TRBJ1-5; 9 nucleotides line up with TRBD1. Germline assignment: CDR1 MNHNS and CDR2 SASEGT. V was clipped by 2 bases and J by 5 bases; unmatched bases: 4. The CDR3 totals 15 residues. The CDR3 DNA follows: TGTGCCAGCAGTGAACCCGGGACAGGGTATCAGCCCCAGCATTTT. Translation: CASSEPGTGYQPQHF.

The rearrangement links TRBV19 to TRBJ1-5; TRBD1 agrees at 7 bases. The CDR3 extends over 13 amino acids. The ends lost 8 bases at V and 9 bases at J; junction bases unmatched: 10. The germline CDR1 and CDR2 sequences are LNHDA and SQIVND (reference sequence). The CDR3 nucleotides read TGTGCCAGTTCAGACAGGGCGGATCGGCCCCAGCATTTT. This translates into CASSDRADRPQHF.

V and J are TRBV27 and TRBJ2-7; 13 nucleotides match TRBD2. V gave up 3 bases and J gave up 7 bases; unmatched junction bases: 6. The CDR3 totals 15 residues. Germline loops: CDR1 MNHEY, CDR2 SMNVEV (reference sequence). CDR3 coding DNA: TGTGCCAGCAGTTTCGGACTAGCGGGAGTATCTGAGCAGTACTTC. Translating gives CASSFGLAGVSEQYF.

This chain links TRBV18 with TRBJ2-1, with 10 bases lining up with TRBD2. This CDR3 region has 15 residues. Germline-derived CDR1 and CDR2 are KGHSH and LQKENI. V lost 3 bases and J lost 9; bases outside the gene matches: 8. CDR3 protein: CASSPLAGEVSEQFF. The CDR3 DNA follows: TGTGCCAGCTCACCCCTAGCGGGAGAAGTATCTGAGCAGTTCTTC.

This chain joins TRBV15 and TRBJ2-1; possible D gene TRBD2, 5 bases. V shed 1 base and J shed 4 bases, with 14 bases lying between them. The CDR3 loop spans 16 amino acids. Per the germline V gene, CDR1 is LNHNV and CDR2 is YYDKDF (reference sequence). This CDR3 reads CATSRGGGTRYNEQFF. As DNA, the CDR3 is TGTGCCACCAGCAGAGGCGGAGGCACCCGATACAATGAGCAGTTCTTC.

The chain carries TRBV4-1 and TRBJ2-3; TRBD2 matches at 11 bases. With 3 bases clipped from V and 1 base from J, the junction kept 15 bases outside the gene matches. The CDR3 loop spans 20 amino acids. Germline loops: CDR1 MGHRA, CDR2 YSYEKL. The CDR3 is CASSQVPPSTSGMGTDTQYF. As DNA, the CDR3 is TGCGCCAGCAGCCAGGTCCCTCCGTCGACTAGCGGGATGGGCACAGATACGCAGTATTTT.

The chain combines TRBV6-1 with TRBJ1-2; TRBD1 matches 12 bases. The germline V gene has CDR1 MNHNS and CDR2 SASEGT. The trim removed 2 bases at V and 4 bases at J, leaving 11 bases unmatched. This CDR3 is built from 18 residues. CDR3 protein: CASSESAGQGAWGYGYTF. Written as DNA, the CDR3 is TGTGCCAGCAGTGAAAGCGCGGGACAGGGGGCTTGGGGCTATGGCTACACCTTC.

This sequence joins TRBV7-8 and TRBJ1-1; D gene unclear. The CDR3 runs to 14 residues. Germline-derived CDR1 and CDR2 are SGHVS and FQNEAQ. V was pared by 1 base and J by 0 bases, with 6 bases between. The CDR3 DNA is TGTGCCAGCAGCTTAGACAGCATGAACACTGAAGCTTTCTTT. Translated, it gives CASSLDSMNTEAFF.

The chain carries TRBV29-1 and TRBJ2-5; D might be TRBD1 (5 bases). The V and J ends lost 0 bases and 4 bases respectively, with 9 bases between them. The CDR3 sequence is 13 residues long. CDR1 is SQVTM and CDR2 is ANQGSEA in the germline V gene. The CDR3 nucleotides read TGCAGCGTTGAAGAAGGGGTCAGAGAGACCCAGTACTTC. This encodes CSVEEGVRETQYF.

This clone showed up just a few times. V usage is TRBV7-9 and J usage is TRBJ1-5; D may be TRBD1 (6 bases). This CDR3 is built from 14 residues. V lost 1 base, J lost 11 bases, and 15 bases lay in between. The germline CDR1 and CDR2 sequences are SEHNR and FQNEAQ (reference sequence). The CDR3: CASSLEGRGGAQHF. In DNA, the CDR3 is TGTGCCAGCAGCTTAGAAGGCAGGGGTGGGGCCCAGCATTTT.

This sequence joins TRBV25-1 and TRBJ2-7; possibly TRBD1 for D (6 bases). With 3 bases removed from V and 3 bases from J, the gap between germline ends came to 24 bases. The germline V gene encodes CDR1 MGHDK and CDR2 SYGVNS. This CDR3 is 18 amino acids long. Written as DNA, the CDR3 is TGTGCCAGCAGTGACGCAGCAGGGGCCAACCCCCCCTACTACGAGCAGTACTTC. As protein: CASSDAAGANPPYYEQYF.

This chain joins TRBV7-9 and TRBJ1-5; D possibly corresponds to TRBD1 (6 bases). The CDR3 runs 13 residues. V dropped 5 bases and J dropped 9 bases, with 14 bases sitting between them. Germline assignment: CDR1 SEHNR and CDR2 FQNEAQ (reference sequence). The CDR3 DNA reads TGTGCCAGCAGCAACAGGGCCCGTTCGCCCCAGCATTTT. Its translation is CASSNRARSPQHF.

This clone was counted once. The chain is built from TRBV27 and TRBJ2-1; D perhaps matches TRBD2 (5 bases). CDR1 MNHEY and CDR2 SMNVEV come from the germline V gene (reference sequence). The CDR3 is 12 amino acids. V shed 3 bases and J shed 7 bases, with 7 bases lying between them. CDR3 residues: CASSLGGNEQFF. The CDR3 nucleotides are TGTGCCAGCAGTTTGGGCGGGAATGAGCAGTTCTTC.

The rearrangement uses TRBV7-9 and TRBJ2-3; 8 nucleotides agree with TRBD2. After removal of 6 bases from V and 2 bases from J, the junction contained 7 bases not matched to a gene. This CDR3 comprises 15 residues. Per the germline V gene, CDR1 is SEHNR and CDR2 is FQNEAQ (reference sequence). In DNA form, the CDR3 reads TGTGCCAGCAGACCACTAGCGGCCCACACAGATACGCAGTATTTT. Encoded protein: CASRPLAAHTDTQYF.

This clone was detected only once. The chain recombines TRBV28 with TRBJ2-7, with TRBD2 matching over 7 bases. This CDR3 is 15 amino acids long. With V trimmed by 7 bases and J by 0 bases, 9 bases remained unmatched. Germline values: CDR1 MDHEN, CDR2 SYDVKM. DNA for the CDR3: TGTGCCAGCATCGGGGGGTCGGATCGCTCCTACGAGCAGTACTTC. It encodes CASIGGSDRSYEQYF.

This clone showed up just once. This chain uses TRBV3-1 (or the pseudogene TRBV3-2) with TRBJ2-5; D call uncertain. Germline V gives CDR1 LGHDT, CDR2 YNNKEL (reference sequence). The CDR3 consists of 14 residues. The V and J ends lost 3 bases and 1 base respectively, with 9 bases between them. The CDR3 here is CASSQVAAQETQYF. The CDR3 DNA reads TGTGCCAGCAGCCAGGTGGCGGCCCAAGAGACCCAGTACTTC.

This clone was recorded once. The chain recombines TRBV28 with TRBJ1-2; 7 nucleotides agree with TRBD1. V lost 2 bases, J lost 4 bases, and 4 bases stayed unmatched. The CDR3 has 14 residues. CDR1 and CDR2 from the germline V gene are MDHEN and SYDVKM. CDR3 bases: TGTGCCAGCAGTTTAGGTGCAGGGGGCTATGGCTACACCTTC. It translates to CASSLGAGGYGYTF.